The rows below give T cell receptor beta chains drawn from one sample of a study of blood T cells in healthy people across ages. TCRdb redid the calling of the 5' RACE reads with MiXCR, one entry per CDR3 protein. The sample includes over 700,000 distinct CDR3 sequences, roughly 53% of them seen just once. Input material: blood. All receptors come from a man at least 80 years old in good health. The CDR3 runs from the conserved cysteine through the conserved F or W. Each record gives: CDR3 protein, CDR3 DNA, J gene, V gene, D gene, clone size. A D gene is named only where the DNA matches it firmly. The size field is filled for only some rows; it gives once, few, many or a size class.

CDR3aa: CAISLTGTSGGASYNEQFF
CDR3nt: TGTGCCATCAGCCTTACCGGGACTAGCGGGGGGGCCTCCTACAATGAGCAGTTCTTC
j_gene: TRBJ2-1
v_gene: TRBV10-3
d_gene: TRBD2
abundance: .

CDR3aa: CSAINPGPNEQFF
CDR3nt: TGCAGTGCTATTAATCCGGGACCAAATGAGCAGTTCTTC
j_gene: TRBJ2-1
v_gene: TRBV20-1
d_gene: .
abundance: .

CDR3aa: CASSPDRGVGYTF
CDR3nt: TGTGCCAGCAGCCCGGACAGGGGGGTTGGCTACACCTTC
j_gene: TRBJ1-2
v_gene: TRBV12-3/TRBV12-4
d_gene: TRBD1
abundance: .

CDR3aa: CACVGPLAKNIQYF
CDR3nt: TGTGCCTGTGTGGGCCCCCTAGCCAAAAACATTCAGTACTTC
j_gene: TRBJ2-4
v_gene: TRBV30
d_gene: .
abundance: .

CDR3aa: CASSQPEARPLHF
CDR3nt: TGTGCCAGTAGCCAACCCGAAGCCCGACCCCTCCACTTT
j_gene: TRBJ1-6
v_gene: TRBV19
d_gene: .
abundance: .

CDR3aa: CSASVNYGYTF
CDR3nt: TGCAGTGCTAGTGTCAACTATGGCTACACCTTC
j_gene: TRBJ1-2
v_gene: TRBV20-1
d_gene: .
abundance: few

CDR3aa: CASSFGVRSRYAYF
CDR3nt: TGTGCCAGCAGCTTTGGGGTCCGCAGCAGATACGCGTATTTT
j_gene: TRBJ2-3
v_gene: TRBV7-2
d_gene: .
abundance: few

CDR3aa: CASSFLPDAVYGYTF
CDR3nt: TGCGCCAGCAGCTTTCTACCGGACGCAGTTTATGGCTACACCTTC
j_gene: TRBJ1-2
v_gene: TRBV5-1
d_gene: .
abundance: .

CDR3aa: CATSRGGLESYEQYF
CDR3nt: TGTGCCACCAGCAGGGGTGGACTGGAATCCTACGAGCAGTACTTC
j_gene: TRBJ2-7
v_gene: TRBV15
d_gene: .
abundance: .

CDR3aa: CSAGSNYQETQYF
CDR3nt: TGCAGTGCTGGAAGTAACTACCAAGAGACCCAGTACTTC
j_gene: TRBJ2-5
v_gene: TRBV20-1
d_gene: .
abundance: .

CDR3aa: CASSSGTSAYNEQFF
CDR3nt: TGTGCCAGCAGCTCCGGGACTAGCGCATACAATGAGCAGTTCTTC
j_gene: TRBJ2-1
v_gene: TRBV7-9
d_gene: TRBD2
abundance: .

CDR3aa: CASSHHKDGRFQETQYF
CDR3nt: TGTGCCAGCAGCCACCACAAAGACGGGAGATTTCAAGAGACCCAGTACTTC
j_gene: TRBJ2-5
v_gene: TRBV7-9
d_gene: .
abundance: few

CDR3aa: CASSKCPCYPNEQFF
CDR3nt: TGTGCCAGCAGCAAATGCCCTTGTTACCCCAATGAGCAGTTCTTC
j_gene: TRBJ2-1
v_gene: TRBV21-1
d_gene: .
abundance: .

CDR3aa: CASLRENSPLHF
CDR3nt: TGTGCCAGCCTAAGGGAAAATTCACCCCTCCACTTT
j_gene: TRBJ1-6
v_gene: TRBV2
d_gene: .
abundance: .

CDR3aa: CASSQVWTSGRGETQYF
CDR3nt: TGTGCCAGCAGCCAAGTTTGGACTAGCGGGAGGGGAGAGACCCAGTACTTC
j_gene: TRBJ2-5
v_gene: TRBV4-2
d_gene: TRBD2
abundance: .

CDR3aa: CAISGQGARDTQYF
CDR3nt: TGTGCCATCAGCGGACAGGGGGCTAGAGATACGCAGTATTTT
j_gene: TRBJ2-3
v_gene: TRBV10-3
d_gene: TRBD1
abundance: few

CDR3aa: CSARTSGRSGEQYF
CDR3nt: TGCAGTGCAAGGACTAGCGGGAGGTCGGGGGAGCAGTACTTC
j_gene: TRBJ2-7
v_gene: TRBV20-1
d_gene: TRBD2
abundance: few

CDR3aa: CASISPGRVSGANVLTF
CDR3nt: TGTGCCAGCATATCTCCCGGACGGGTCTCTGGGGCCAACGTCCTGACTTTC
j_gene: TRBJ2-6
v_gene: TRBV6-1
d_gene: .
abundance: .

CDR3aa: CASSQPPGRVEEKLFF
CDR3nt: TGCGCCAGCAGCCAACCCCCCGGACGAGTTGAAGAAAAACTGTTTTTT
j_gene: TRBJ1-4
v_gene: TRBV4-1
d_gene: .
abundance: once

CDR3aa: CASSLARDYLYEQYF
CDR3nt: TGTGCCAGCAGCTTAGCGAGGGACTATCTCTACGAGCAGTACTTC
j_gene: TRBJ2-7
v_gene: TRBV7-2
d_gene: TRBD2
abundance: .

CDR3aa: CASSVYSTGATEAFF
CDR3nt: TGTGCCAGCAGCGTGTATTCGACAGGGGCCACTGAAGCTTTCTTT
j_gene: TRBJ1-1
v_gene: TRBV9
d_gene: TRBD1
abundance: .

CDR3aa: CSAGGTYEQYF
CDR3nt: TGCAGCGCCGGGGGCACCTACGAGCAGTACTTC
j_gene: TRBJ2-7
v_gene: TRBV29-1
d_gene: .
abundance: many

CDR3aa: CASRADRGSGNIQYF
CDR3nt: TGTGCCAGCAGGGCAGACAGGGGATCGGGAAACATTCAGTACTTC
j_gene: TRBJ2-4
v_gene: TRBV6-5
d_gene: TRBD1
abundance: .

CDR3aa: CASSPEPRTAYNEQFF
CDR3nt: TGTGCCAGCAGCCCCGAACCCAGGACAGCTTACAATGAGCAGTTCTTC
j_gene: TRBJ2-1
v_gene: TRBV3-1
d_gene: .
abundance: few

CDR3aa: CASSLDRGHNNEQYF
CDR3nt: TGTGCCAGCAGCTTGGATCGCGGACACAACAACGAGCAGTACTTC
j_gene: TRBJ2-7
v_gene: TRBV7-8
d_gene: .
abundance: few

CDR3aa: CASSQEVGYAYF
CDR3nt: TGTGCCAGCAGCCAAGAAGTGGGATACGCGTATTTT
j_gene: TRBJ2-3
v_gene: TRBV3-1
d_gene: .
abundance: few

CDR3aa: CASMYRRLSYEQYF
CDR3nt: TGTGCCAGCATGTATAGGCGGCTCTCCTACGAGCAGTACTTC
j_gene: TRBJ2-7
v_gene: TRBV27
d_gene: .
abundance: .

CDR3aa: CASKRQGNVLTF
CDR3nt: TGTGCCAGCAAGCGCCAGGGGAACGTCCTGACTTTC
j_gene: TRBJ2-6
v_gene: TRBV2
d_gene: .
abundance: .

CDR3aa: CASRKGLAAGGGRYAYF
CDR3nt: TGTGCCAGCAGAAAAGGACTAGCGGCAGGTGGGGGCAGATACGCGTATTTT
j_gene: TRBJ2-3
v_gene: TRBV27
d_gene: TRBD2
abundance: .

CDR3aa: CASSQGSGYTF
CDR3nt: TGTGCCAGCAGCCAGGGGTCTGGCTACACCTTC
j_gene: TRBJ1-2
v_gene: TRBV28
d_gene: .
abundance: many

CDR3aa: CSVLRRETYNEQFF
CDR3nt: TGCAGCGTCCTTCGGCGGGAGACCTACAATGAGCAGTTCTTC
j_gene: TRBJ2-1
v_gene: TRBV29-1
d_gene: TRBD2
abundance: .

CDR3aa: CASSDLAGGTLGFEQFF
CDR3nt: TGTGCCAGCAGTGACTTAGCGGGAGGGACCCTGGGGTTTGAGCAGTTCTTC
j_gene: TRBJ2-1
v_gene: TRBV6-4
d_gene: TRBD2
abundance: .

CDR3aa: CASRTTGGVQPQHF
CDR3nt: TGTGCCAGCAGGACCACAGGGGGTGTTCAGCCCCAGCATTTT
j_gene: TRBJ1-5
v_gene: TRBV6-5
d_gene: TRBD1
abundance: .

CDR3aa: CASSSGWDRYTDTQYF
CDR3nt: TGTGCCAGCAGTTCGGGCTGGGACAGATACACAGATACGCAGTATTTT
j_gene: TRBJ2-3
v_gene: TRBV27
d_gene: TRBD1
abundance: .

CDR3aa: CASSRLGQGLNEQFF
CDR3nt: TGCGCCAGCAGCCGGTTGGGACAGGGACTCAATGAGCAGTTCTTC
j_gene: TRBJ2-1
v_gene: TRBV5-1
d_gene: TRBD1
abundance: .

CDR3aa: CASSLFRGTDTQYF
CDR3nt: TGTGCCAGCAGTTTATTCAGGGGCACAGATACGCAGTATTTT
j_gene: TRBJ2-3
v_gene: TRBV12-3/TRBV12-4
d_gene: .
abundance: .

CDR3aa: CSARDAGVAGRSGETQYF
CDR3nt: TGCAGTGCTAGGGACGCAGGGGTAGCGGGCAGGTCCGGAGAGACCCAGTACTTC
j_gene: TRBJ2-5
v_gene: TRBV20-1
d_gene: .
abundance: few

CDR3aa: CASSLWLAGQETQYF
CDR3nt: TGTGCCAGCAGCTTATGGCTGGCAGGTCAAGAGACCCAGTACTTC
j_gene: TRBJ2-5
v_gene: TRBV7-9
d_gene: .
abundance: many

CDR3aa: CASSQGQRYEQYF
CDR3nt: TGCGCCAGCAGCCAAGGGCAGCGCTACGAGCAGTACTTC
j_gene: TRBJ2-7
v_gene: TRBV4-1
d_gene: .
abundance: .

CDR3aa: CASSQEPAPNTEAFF
CDR3nt: TGTGCCAGCAGCCAAGAACCGGCTCCGAACACTGAAGCTTTCTTT
j_gene: TRBJ1-1
v_gene: TRBV4-2
d_gene: .
abundance: .

CDR3aa: CASSEGVRDRSGANVLTF
CDR3nt: TGTGCCAGCAGTGAAGGGGTCAGGGACCGTTCTGGGGCCAACGTCCTGACTTTC
j_gene: TRBJ2-6
v_gene: TRBV2
d_gene: .
abundance: .

CDR3aa: CASSRVRVTEAFF
CDR3nt: TGTGCCAGCAGCCGTGTACGGGTAACTGAAGCTTTCTTT
j_gene: TRBJ1-1
v_gene: TRBV5-6
d_gene: .
abundance: few

CDR3aa: CASSLNSWGQGHSEQYF
CDR3nt: TGTGCCAGCAGTTTAAATAGCTGGGGACAGGGGCATTCCGAGCAGTACTTC
j_gene: TRBJ2-7
v_gene: TRBV28
d_gene: TRBD1
abundance: .

CDR3aa: CASSQVQTNEKLFF
CDR3nt: TGTGCCAGCAGCCAAGTTCAGACTAATGAAAAACTGTTTTTT
j_gene: TRBJ1-4
v_gene: TRBV4-2
d_gene: .
abundance: once

CDR3aa: CASSVEEGTSGSNEQFF
CDR3nt: TGTGCCAGCAGCGTAGAGGAAGGGACTAGCGGGAGCAATGAGCAGTTCTTC
j_gene: TRBJ2-1
v_gene: TRBV9
d_gene: TRBD2
abundance: .

CDR3aa: CASSLVSGTGLTGELFF
CDR3nt: TGTGCCAGCAGTTTAGTGTCGGGGACAGGGCTTACCGGGGAGCTGTTTTTT
j_gene: TRBJ2-2
v_gene: TRBV12-3/TRBV12-4
d_gene: TRBD1
abundance: .

CDR3aa: CASSQVIWTSQPQHF
CDR3nt: TGCGCCAGTAGCCAAGTGATCTGGACGTCTCAGCCCCAGCATTTT
j_gene: TRBJ1-5
v_gene: TRBV4-1
d_gene: .
abundance: .